This T cell receptor beta chain derives from a study of T cell changes during pregnancy in multiple sclerosis. The CDR3 has 13 amino acids. From germline, CDR1 is MRHNA and CDR2 SNTAGT. Deletions cut 10 bases from V and 1 base from J, with 13 bases between. Repertoires were generated with immunoSEQ multiplex PCR, while TCRdb's copy carries only in-frame clones and drops some. This table has some 77,000 clones, 85% to 95% appearing once. The sequenced sample was peripheral blood, obtained after pregnancy. J is TRBJ1-1 and V is TRBV6-4, with D unclear. This TCR was sampled from a female donor in good health, enrolled as a control in a pregnancy study. The CDR3 DNA is TGTGCCAATCGTGTACAGCCGAACACTGAAGCTTTCTTT. Translation gives CANRVQPNTEAFF.